One and the same sample provided the 16 T cell receptor delta chains below, sequenced in a study of gamma-delta chains in newborns, infants, children. TCRdb re-processed the reads using CATT. The sample consists of about 9,200 delta-chain clones, 22% of them appearing once. Sample: blood. The receptors were sampled from a child who was a newborn, infant or young child, either healthy, febrile or measles-vaccinated (not recorded which).

This clone was counted a few times. At one end the junction does not follow the germline gene, possibly because of a read error. The V gene is TRDV2, the J gene TRDJ1; TRDD3 matches at 8 bases. The CDR3 has 17 amino acids. Germline loops: CDR1 GEAIGNYY, CDR2 EKD. CDR3 DNA: TGTGCCTGTGACCCCCTAACCCCGACGGGGATACTAGATAAACTCACCTTT. Its translation is CACDPLTPTGILDKLTF.

The chain couples TRDV2 to TRDJ3; 13 bases map to TRDD3. This CDR3 has 19 residues. Germline trimming cut 3 bases from V and 4 bases from J; bases unmatched to any gene: 8. CDR1 is GEAIGNYY and CDR2 is EKD in the germline V gene. The DNA for the CDR3 is TGTGCCTGTGACTCTTTACTGGGGGATACGGAGTGGGACACCCGACAGATGTTTTTC. It translates to CACDSLLGDTEWDTRQMFF.

The chain has TRDV1 and TRDJ1, with unresolved D. The germline V gene has CDR1 TSWWSYY and CDR2 QGS. The CDR3 is 15 amino acids. The ends were cut back, 3 bases at V and 0 bases at J, with 11 bases in the middle. CDR3 protein: CALGDPTRYTDKLIF. Written as DNA, the CDR3 is TGTGCTCTTGGGGACCCGACGAGGTACACCGATAAACTCATCTTT.

The chain is built from TRDV2 and TRDJ1; D is possibly TRDD3 (6 bases). The CDR3 spans 16 residues. V was pared by 0 bases and J by 2 bases, with 15 bases between. Germline assignment: CDR1 GEAIGNYY and CDR2 EKD. CDR3 DNA: TGTGCCTGTGACACCGTAGGGCCTGGGGTGACCGATAAACTCATCTTT. Its protein product is CACDTVGPGVTDKLIF.

V is TRDV2 and J is TRDJ1, with unresolved D. V lost 0 bases, J lost 2 bases, and 15 bases lay in between. The CDR3 sequence is 16 residues long. Germline V gene sequence: CDR1 GEAIGNYY, CDR2 EKD. The CDR3 reads CACDTVVRYGTDKLIF. In DNA, the CDR3 is TGTGCCTGTGACACCGTGGTGCGGTACGGGACCGATAAACTCATCTTT.

Concerning this clone: Sequence at one end of the junction differs from germline and may be a read error. Here the CDR3 reads CACDTVMASTNGGSWGTRQMFF. CDR3 sequence (DNA): TGTGCCTGTGACACCGTAATGGCGAGTACAAATGGGGGCTCCTGGGGCACCCGACAGATGTTTTTC. The gene calls are TRDV2 and TRDJ3, with a tentative D call TRDD3 (6 bases). CDR3 length equals 22 residues. CDR1 and CDR2 from the germline V gene are GEAIGNYY and EKD.

The chain uses TRDV2 and TRDJ1; the match to TRDD3 covers 8 bases. Germline V gene lookup returns CDR1 GEAIGNYY and CDR2 EKD. The CDR3 runs to 15 residues. V trimming: 5 bases; J trimming: 0 bases; junction bases outside the gene matches: 7. The CDR3 spells CACAHLGENTDKLIF. For the CDR3, the DNA is TGTGCCTGTGCCCACCTGGGGGAAAACACCGATAAACTCATCTTT.

V is TRDV2 and J is TRDJ1, with TRDD3 matching over 10 bases. Germline assignment: CDR1 GEAIGNYY and CDR2 EKD. The trim removed 0 bases at V and 0 bases at J, leaving 12 bases unmatched. The CDR3 spans 19 residues. CDR3 residues: CACDTRNWGIPENTDKLIF. CDR3 sequence (DNA): TGTGCCTGTGACACCCGGAACTGGGGGATCCCGGAGAACACCGATAAACTCATCTTT.

This clone was seen a handful of times. The V call is TRDV2, the J call TRDJ3; 7 bases fit TRDD3. V lost 3 bases to trimming and J lost 0 bases; unmatched junction nucleotides: 10. Per germline, CDR1 GEAIGNYY and CDR2 EKD. This CDR3 spans 19 amino acids. For the CDR3, the DNA is TGTGCCTGTGACCGAGTACTGGGGAGGCGCTCCTGGGACACCCGACAGATGTTTTTC. It is translated as CACDRVLGRRSWDTRQMFF.

This clone was counted between two and nine times. This CDR3 reads CACDTLPDWGIPKSLTDKLIF. CDR3 sequence (DNA): TGTGCCTGTGACACTCTTCCGGACTGGGGGATACCGAAATCTCTCACCGATAAACTCATCTTT. The chain couples TRDV2 to TRDJ1; 12 nucleotides agree with TRDD3. The CDR3 has 21 amino acids. Per the germline V gene, CDR1 is GEAIGNYY and CDR2 is EKD. V trimming: 1 base; J trimming: 1 base; junction bases outside the gene matches: 18.

Note on this clone: This may be a read error, as it is one base from a much larger clone. This chain uses TRDV2 with TRDJ1; no definite D call. This CDR3 spans 20 amino acids. CDR1 is GEAIGNYY and CDR2 is EKD in the germline V gene. This chain's CDR3 is CACDAIRPDSLSSYTDKIIF. The CDR3 DNA sequence: TGTGCCTGTGACGCCATTAGGCCCGATTCATTATCCTCGTACACCGATAAAATCATCTTT.

This clone came up a few times. The rearrangement joins TRDV2 to TRDJ1, with 12 bases lining up with TRDD3. Germline-derived CDR1 and CDR2 are GEAIGNYY and EKD. CDR3 size: 17 residues. J was trimmed by 3 bases and V by 0 bases; bases with no gene match: 7. Here the CDR3 reads CACDTLLGDTRPDKLIF. The CDR3 DNA reads TGTGCCTGTGACACCTTACTGGGGGATACTAGGCCCGATAAACTCATCTTT.

CDR3 sequence (DNA): TGTGCCTGTGACCCCTGGGCTTCACCTATACTGGGGGATTTAAAGGGTAAACTCATCTTT. Amino acid sequence: CACDPWASPILGDLKGKLIF. The gene calls are TRDV2 and TRDJ1; 10 bases line up with TRDD3. CDR3 length equals 20 residues. Germline trimming cut 3 bases from V and 7 bases from J; bases unmatched to any gene: 25. Germline values: CDR1 GEAIGNYY, CDR2 EKD.

This clone is judged medium-sized. The chain joins TRDV1 to TRDJ1; maybe TRDD3 (6 bases). The ends were cut back, 3 bases at V and 1 base at J, with 24 bases in the middle. Looked up from germline, CDR1 is TSWWSYY and CDR2 is QGS. The CDR3 is made up of 19 amino acids. CDR3 sequence (DNA): TGTGCTCTTGGGGACCGCCTCCTATTCTCCCGGGGGACCACCGATAAACTCATCTTT. Translated: CALGDRLLFSRGTTDKLIF.

Note on this clone: Relative to the germline gene, one junction end is altered; a read error may explain this. The chain is built from TRDV2 and TRDJ2; 10 nucleotides align to TRDD3. This CDR3 has 19 amino acids. The V gene's germline CDR1 is GEAIGNYY and CDR2 EKD. The CDR3 here is CACDSILGDRSALTAKLFF. DNA for the CDR3: TGTGCCTGTGACTCAATACTGGGGGATCGGTCTGCCTTGACAGCAAAACTCTTCTTT.

Details on this clone: This could be a read error, since a much larger clone is one nucleotide away. This CDR3 reads CACDTVRGYEGDKLIF. The CDR3 bases are TGTGCCTGTGACACGGTGAGGGGATACGAAGGCGATAAACTCATCTTT. This chain joins TRDV2 and TRDJ1; 9 nucleotides line up with TRDD3. Germline V gene data show CDR1 as GEAIGNYY and CDR2 as EKD. The CDR3 loop spans 16 amino acids. J was trimmed by 4 bases and V by 1 base; bases with no gene match: 9.